Included here is one T cell receptor (beta chain) sequence, with context. What it binds is not known. The data were taken from a study of T cell repertoires in cytomegalovirus infection. Study context: Public signatures in TCR beta pointed to CMV infection and matching HLA type. Overall study results and limits: Across the ex vivo response, the dominant clonotypes were HLA-C-restricted CMV-specific TCR beta clonotypes.

Germline V CDR1 and CDR2: SGHTA, FQGNSA. The CDR3 is 12 amino acids. The germline V and J ends were trimmed by 5 bases and 6 bases, with 10 bases remaining between them. TCRdb passed the reads through MiXCR, listing each CDR3 protein once. The sample has some 500,000 distinct CDR3 sequences, 35% to 50% seen once; the top ten hold around 46%. The chain is built from TRBV7-2 and TRBJ1-1; no reliable D call. The receptor was isolated from a human donor in good health (CMV status not recorded). Some clones in this sample may be carry-over from other donors' samples. The source material was cultured PBMCs, sampled from culture after CMV antigen stimulation. The CDR3 loop reads CASSPLPPEAFF. As DNA, the CDR3 is TGTGCCAGCAGCCCCCTCCCCCCTGAAGCTTTCTTT. The variable domain in full, completed from reference TRBV7-2 and TRBJ1-1, reads GAGVSQSPSNKVTEKGKDVELRCDPISGHTALYWYRQSLGQGLEFLIYFQGNSAPDKSGLPSDRFSAERTGGSVSTLTIQRTQQEDSAVYLCASSPLPPEAFFGQGTRLTVV.